The following is a T cell receptor (beta chain) sequence with its context. This record belongs to a study of shared clonotypes between healthy human individuals. The CDR3 is 16 residues long. CDR1 and CDR2 (germline): SGHRS, YFSETQ. The V gene lost 0 bases and the J gene lost 0 bases, with 10 bases spanning the gap. In the original analysis: Filtering differed since immunoSEQ provided only junctions, with no quality scores. Data came from immunoSEQ multiplex PCR; TCRdb stores just in-frame clones and leaves some out. V, J and clone size are those of that table, while D and trimming were read from the DNA. The sample yields about 1 million clones, about 77% seen once.

The receptor was isolated from a man aged 18 to 29 in good health. The V call is TRBV5-1, the J call TRBJ1-3; D gene unclear. The sequenced sample was memory CD4+ T cells sorted from blood. As for subset: CD45RA-negative fraction. The DNA for the CDR3 is TGCGCCAGCAGCTTGGCCGGATCGAGCTCTGGAAACACCATATATTTT. This codes for CASSLAGSSSGNTIYF. The full variable domain, with the rest looked up from reference TRBV5-1 and TRBJ1-3, is KAGVTQTPRYLIKTRGQQVTLSCSPISGHRSVSWYQQTPGQGLQFLFEYFSETQRNKGNFPGRFSGRQFSNSRSEMNVSTLELGDSALYLCASSLAGSSSGNTIYFGEGSWLTVV.